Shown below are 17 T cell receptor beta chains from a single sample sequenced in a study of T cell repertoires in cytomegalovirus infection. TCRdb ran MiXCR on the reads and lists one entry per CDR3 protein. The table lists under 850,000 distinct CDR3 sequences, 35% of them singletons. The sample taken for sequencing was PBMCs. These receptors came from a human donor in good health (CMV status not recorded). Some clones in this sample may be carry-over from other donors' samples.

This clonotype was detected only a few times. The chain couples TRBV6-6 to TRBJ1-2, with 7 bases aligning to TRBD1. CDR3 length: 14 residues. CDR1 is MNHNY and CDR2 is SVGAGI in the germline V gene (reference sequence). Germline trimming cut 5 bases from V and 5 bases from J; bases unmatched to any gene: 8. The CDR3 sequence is CASSQGDSRYGYTF. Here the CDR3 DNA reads TGTGCCAGCAGTCAGGGGGACAGCCGGTATGGCTACACCTTC.

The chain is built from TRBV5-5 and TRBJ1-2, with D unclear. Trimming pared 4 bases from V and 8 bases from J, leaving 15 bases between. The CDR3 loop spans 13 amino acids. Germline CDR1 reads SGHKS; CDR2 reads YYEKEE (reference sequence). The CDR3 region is CASSHTQIQGYTF. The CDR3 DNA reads TGTGCCAGCAGCCACACCCAGATTCAGGGCTACACCTTC.

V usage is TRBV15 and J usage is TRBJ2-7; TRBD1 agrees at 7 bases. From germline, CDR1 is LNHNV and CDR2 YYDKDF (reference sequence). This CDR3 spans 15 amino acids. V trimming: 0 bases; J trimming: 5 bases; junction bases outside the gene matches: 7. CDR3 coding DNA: TGTGCCACCAGCAGAGATCGAGGGGGCTTTCACGAGCAGTACTTC. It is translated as CATSRDRGGFHEQYF.

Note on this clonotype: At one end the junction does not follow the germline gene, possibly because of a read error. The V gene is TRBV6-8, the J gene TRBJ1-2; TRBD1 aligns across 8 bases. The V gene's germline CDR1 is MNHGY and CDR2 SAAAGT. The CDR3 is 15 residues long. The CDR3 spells CASSTGQGGNYGYNF. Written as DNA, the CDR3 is TGTGCCAGCAGTACCGGACAGGGCGGTAACTATGGCTACAACTTC.

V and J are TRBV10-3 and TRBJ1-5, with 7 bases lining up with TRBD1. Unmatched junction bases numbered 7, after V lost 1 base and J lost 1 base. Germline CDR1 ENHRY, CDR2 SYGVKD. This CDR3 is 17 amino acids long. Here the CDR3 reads CAISEYKEGQSNQPQHF. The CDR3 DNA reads TGTGCCATCAGTGAGTACAAAGAGGGACAGAGCAATCAGCCCCAGCATTTT.

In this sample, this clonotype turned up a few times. CDR3 loop: CASTEGGGETQYF. The DNA for the CDR3 is TGTGCCAGCACCGAAGGGGGAGGAGAGACCCAGTACTTC. The genes are TRBV28 and TRBJ2-5; D tentatively reads TRBD1 or TRBD2 (6 bases each). CDR3 length equals 13 residues. Trimming took off 7 bases at V and 4 bases at J, with 13 bases between the two ends. The germline V gene encodes CDR1 MDHEN and CDR2 SYDVKM.

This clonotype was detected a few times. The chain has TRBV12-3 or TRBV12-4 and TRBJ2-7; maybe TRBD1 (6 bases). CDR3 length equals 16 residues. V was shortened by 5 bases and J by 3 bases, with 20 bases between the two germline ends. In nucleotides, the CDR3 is TGTGCCAGCAGTCTCCACCTTACAGGGACCTTCTACGAGCAGTACTTC. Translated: CASSLHLTGTFYEQYF.

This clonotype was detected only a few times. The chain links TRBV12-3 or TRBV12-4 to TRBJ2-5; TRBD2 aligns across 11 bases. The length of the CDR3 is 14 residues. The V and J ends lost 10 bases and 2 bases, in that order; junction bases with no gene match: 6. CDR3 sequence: CATRLAGIQETQYF. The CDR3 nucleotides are TGTGCCACCAGACTAGCGGGGATTCAAGAGACCCAGTACTTC.

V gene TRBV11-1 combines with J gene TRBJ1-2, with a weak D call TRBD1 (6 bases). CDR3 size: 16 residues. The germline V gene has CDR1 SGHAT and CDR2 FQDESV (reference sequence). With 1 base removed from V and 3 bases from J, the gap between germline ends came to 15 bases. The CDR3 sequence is CASSLGNPGADYGYTF. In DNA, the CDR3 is TGTGCCAGCAGCTTAGGAAATCCGGGGGCCGACTATGGCTACACCTTC.

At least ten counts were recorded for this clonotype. The CDR3 sequence is CASSLVAITMMNTEAFF. The CDR3 DNA follows: TGTGCCAGCAGCTTAGTAGCTATCACCATGATGAACACTGAAGCTTTCTTT. The rearrangement links TRBV7-2 to TRBJ1-1, with D unresolved. CDR3 length: 17 residues. Germline CDR1 is SGHTA and CDR2 is FQGNSA. V was clipped by 1 base and J by 0 bases, with 15 bases between them.

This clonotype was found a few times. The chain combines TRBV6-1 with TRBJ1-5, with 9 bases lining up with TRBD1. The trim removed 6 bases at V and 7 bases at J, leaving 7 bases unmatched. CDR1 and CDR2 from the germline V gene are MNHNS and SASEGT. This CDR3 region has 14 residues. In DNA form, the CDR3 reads TGTGCCAGCAGGACCACAGGGGGCGTCCAGCCCCAGCATTTT. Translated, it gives CASRTTGGVQPQHF.

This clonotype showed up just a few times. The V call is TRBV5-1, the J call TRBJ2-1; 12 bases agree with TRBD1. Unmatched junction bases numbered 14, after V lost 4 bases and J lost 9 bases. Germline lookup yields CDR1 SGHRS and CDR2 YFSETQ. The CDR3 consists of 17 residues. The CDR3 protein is CASSRTGTGGSVGEQFF. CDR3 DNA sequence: TGCGCCAGCAGCCGCACCGGGACAGGGGGCTCGGTAGGTGAGCAGTTCTTC.

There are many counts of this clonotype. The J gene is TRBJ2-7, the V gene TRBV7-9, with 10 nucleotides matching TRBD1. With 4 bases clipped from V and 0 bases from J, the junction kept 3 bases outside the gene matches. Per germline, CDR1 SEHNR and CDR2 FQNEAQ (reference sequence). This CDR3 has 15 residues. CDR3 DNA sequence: TGTGCCAGCAGCTCGGGACAGGGGAGCTCCTACGAGCAGTACTTC. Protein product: CASSSGQGSSYEQYF.

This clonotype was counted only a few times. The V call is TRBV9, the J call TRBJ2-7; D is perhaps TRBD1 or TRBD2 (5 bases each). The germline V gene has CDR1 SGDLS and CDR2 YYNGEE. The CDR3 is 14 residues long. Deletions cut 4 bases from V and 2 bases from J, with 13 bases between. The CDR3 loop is CASSRGDDTYEQYF. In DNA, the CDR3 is TGTGCCAGCAGCAGAGGGGACGATACCTACGAGCAGTACTTC.

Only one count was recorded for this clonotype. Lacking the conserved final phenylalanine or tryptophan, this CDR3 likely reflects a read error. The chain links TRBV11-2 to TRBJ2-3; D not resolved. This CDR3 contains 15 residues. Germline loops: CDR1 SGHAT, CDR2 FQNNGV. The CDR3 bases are TGTGCCAGCAGCTTAGTCATTGGAGTCACATATACGCAGTATTTG. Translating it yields CASSLVIGVTYTQYL.

CDR3 loop: CASSQEPGLSTEAFF. In DNA form, the CDR3 reads TGCGCCAGCAGCCAAGAACCAGGACTGAGTACTGAAGCTTTCTTT. This rearrangement joins TRBV4-1 to TRBJ1-1; D remains unclear. Trimming removed 0 bases from V and 5 bases from J, with 13 bases in between. CDR3 length equals 15 residues. Per the germline V gene, CDR1 is MGHRA and CDR2 is YSYEKL.

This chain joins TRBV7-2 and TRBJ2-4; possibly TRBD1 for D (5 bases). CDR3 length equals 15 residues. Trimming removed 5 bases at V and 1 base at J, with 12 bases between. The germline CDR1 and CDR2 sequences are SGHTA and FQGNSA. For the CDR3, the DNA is TGTGCCAGCAGCGTAAGACAGACCGCCAAAAACATTCAGTACTTC. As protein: CASSVRQTAKNIQYF.